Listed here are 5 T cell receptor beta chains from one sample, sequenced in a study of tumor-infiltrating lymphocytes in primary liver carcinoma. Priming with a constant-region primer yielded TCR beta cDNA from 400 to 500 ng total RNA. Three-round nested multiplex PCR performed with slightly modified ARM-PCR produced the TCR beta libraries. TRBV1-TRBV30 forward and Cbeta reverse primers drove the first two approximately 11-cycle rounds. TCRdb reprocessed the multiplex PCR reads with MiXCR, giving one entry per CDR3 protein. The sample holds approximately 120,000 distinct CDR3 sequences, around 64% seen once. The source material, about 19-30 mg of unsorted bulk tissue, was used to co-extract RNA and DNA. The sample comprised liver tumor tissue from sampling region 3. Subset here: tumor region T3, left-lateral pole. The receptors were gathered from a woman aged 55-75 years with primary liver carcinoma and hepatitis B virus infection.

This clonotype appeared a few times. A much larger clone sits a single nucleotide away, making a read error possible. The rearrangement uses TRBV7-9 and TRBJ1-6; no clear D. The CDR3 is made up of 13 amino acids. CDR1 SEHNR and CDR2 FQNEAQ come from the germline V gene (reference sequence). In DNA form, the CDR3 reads TGTGCCAGCAGCTTACAGACGAATTCACGCCTCCACTTT. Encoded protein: CASSLQTNSRLHF.

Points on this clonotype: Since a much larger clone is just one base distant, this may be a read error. The CDR3 sequence: CVSSRDRPGTQYF. Here the CDR3 DNA reads TGTGTCAGCAGCCGTGACAGGCCTGGGACCCAGTACTTC. The V and J genes are TRBV5-6 and TRBJ2-5; a weak D match, TRBD1 (6 bases). Germline-derived CDR1 and CDR2 are SGHDT and YYEEEE. The CDR3 spans 13 residues.

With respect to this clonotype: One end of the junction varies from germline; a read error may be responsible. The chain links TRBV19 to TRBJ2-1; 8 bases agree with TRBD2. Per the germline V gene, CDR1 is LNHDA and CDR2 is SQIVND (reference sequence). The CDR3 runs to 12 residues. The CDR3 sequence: CASSKTSAERFF. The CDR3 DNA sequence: TGTGCCAGTAGTAAGACTAGCGCTGAGCGGTTCTTC.

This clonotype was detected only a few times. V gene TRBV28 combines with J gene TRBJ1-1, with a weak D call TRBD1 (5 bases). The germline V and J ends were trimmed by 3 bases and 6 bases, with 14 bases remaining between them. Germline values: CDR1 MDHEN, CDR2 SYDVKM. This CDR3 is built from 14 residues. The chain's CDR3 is CASSFVSGIAEAFF. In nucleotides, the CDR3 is TGTGCCAGCAGTTTTGTATCAGGGATCGCTGAAGCTTTCTTT.

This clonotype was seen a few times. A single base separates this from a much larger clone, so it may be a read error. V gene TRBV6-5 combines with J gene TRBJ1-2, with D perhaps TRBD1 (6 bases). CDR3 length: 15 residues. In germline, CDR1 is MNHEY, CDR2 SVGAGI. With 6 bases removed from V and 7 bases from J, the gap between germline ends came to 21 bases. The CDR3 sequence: CASRIRRTADCGYTF. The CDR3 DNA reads TGTGCCAGCAGAATTAGGAGGACAGCCGACTGTGGCTACACCTTC.